This is a list of T cell receptor beta chains from one sample in a study of shared clonotypes between healthy human individuals. Here immunoSEQ multiplex PCR was the method, and the copy in TCRdb shows in-frame clones only, minus some. This table has about 1.1 million clones, 60% to 85% appearing once. The sample was memory CD4+ T cells from PBMCs. The receptors shown here come from a man younger than 35 in good health. Some clones in this sample may be carry-over from other donors' samples. Both conserved end residues are trimmed from each CDR3. The order of the fields is V gene, J gene, CDR3 protein.

V: TRBV14; J: TRBJ2-5; CDR3: ASSQDVTSGRYQETQY
V: TRBV7-2; J: TRBJ1-2; CDR3: ASSLVRQGFGYT
V: TRBV6-6; J: TRBJ2-5; CDR3: ASSYSGGRVGETQY
V: TRBV10-3; J: TRBJ2-3; CDR3: AISEGLSGSTDTQY
V: TRBV7-2; J: TRBJ2-1; CDR3: ASSLWPGEQF
V: TRBV25-1; J: TRBJ2-3; CDR3: ASSEWAGGSAQY
V: TRBV7-9; J: TRBJ2-7; CDR3: ASSLPRGLDGEQY
V: TRBV4-1; J: TRBJ1-1; CDR3: ASSATRRERTNTEAF
V: TRBV7-3; J: TRBJ2-3; CDR3: ASSSTRESSSTDTQY
V: TRBV7-9; J: TRBJ2-7; CDR3: ASSLVTGLGSYEQY
V: TRBV18; J: TRBJ1-2; CDR3: ASSPNYRGDYGYT
V: TRBV7-9; J: TRBJ2-1; CDR3: ASSLRPGLAGENEQF
V: TRBV7-9; J: TRBJ1-1; CDR3: ASSRQTNTEAF
V: TRBV5-6; J: TRBJ2-7; CDR3: ASSLGHLQY
V: TRBV2; J: TRBJ1-4; CDR3: ASSDPRGANEKLF
V: TRBV10-3; J: TRBJ1-2; CDR3: AISEGQGNYGYT
V: TRBV2; J: TRBJ1-2; CDR3: ASSARYGYT
V: TRBV29-1; J: TRBJ2-5; CDR3: SVEGGAGGLVETQY
V: TRBV7-9; J: TRBJ2-1; CDR3: ASSPTRAGIGNEQF
V: TRBV9; J: TRBJ2-1; CDR3: ASSARTDRTNEQF
V: TRBV7-8; J: TRBJ2-7; CDR3: ASSSRTSATYEQY
V: TRBV28; J: TRBJ2-5; CDR3: ASRPARGETQY
V: TRBV4-1; J: TRBJ1-2; CDR3: ASSRPLAGPVGYT
V: TRBV5-6; J: TRBJ2-7; CDR3: ASSGRRGWEQY
V: TRBV20-1; J: TRBJ1-1; CDR3: SAQQGGGF
V: TRBV30; J: TRBJ2-2; CDR3: AWTGAGNTGELF
V: TRBV2; J: TRBJ1-3; CDR3: ASAQRGQSSGNTIY
V: TRBV7-7; J: TRBJ2-2; CDR3: ASEEGPSTGELF
V: TRBV28; J: TRBJ2-1; CDR3: ASRSWGGKQF
V: TRBV9; J: TRBJ2-1; CDR3: ASSVLPSGNSYNEQF
V: TRBV6-6; J: TRBJ2-2; CDR3: ASSTQRGNTGELF
V: TRBV5-1; J: TRBJ2-5; CDR3: ASSANQETQY
V: TRBV11-2; J: TRBJ1-1; CDR3: ASSLGRAGRPEAF
V: TRBV5-1; J: TRBJ1-2; CDR3: ASSAGTEYGYT
V: TRBV9; J: TRBJ2-3; CDR3: ASSALAGVGDTQY
V: TRBV5-1; J: TRBJ1-1; CDR3: ASSLPKTGSYTEAF
V: TRBV6-1; J: TRBJ2-7; CDR3: ASSRGGNYEQY
V: TRBV7-2; J: TRBJ2-6; CDR3: ASSLVGGGVSGANVLT
V: TRBV2; J: TRBJ2-7; CDR3: ASNLAGSRYEQY
V: TRBV6-5; J: TRBJ2-3; CDR3: ASSMGGVRADTQY
V: TRBV28; J: TRBJ1-1; CDR3: ASTPFLNPLEAF
V: TRBV11-2; J: TRBJ1-2; CDR3: ASSSPGGVYGYT
V: TRBV5-1; J: TRBJ1-1; CDR3: ASSLPQGGTEAF
V: TRBV2; J: TRBJ2-5; CDR3: ASSDRGQGLETQY
V: TRBV5-1; J: TRBJ1-1; CDR3: ASSLAGQGNTEAF
V: TRBV28; J: TRBJ2-3; CDR3: ASTLQGTDTQY
V: TRBV5-1; J: TRBJ2-2; CDR3: ASSWGLAETGELF
V: TRBV7-9; J: TRBJ2-5; CDR3: ASSLQQGTQETQY
V: TRBV5-1; J: TRBJ2-2; CDR3: ASSFGSNTGELF
V: TRBV21-1; J: TRBJ1-4; CDR3: ASSKAGLVGGDEKLF
V: TRBV2; J: TRBJ1-5; CDR3: ASSSGGRKGQPQH
V: TRBV10-3; J: TRBJ2-3; CDR3: AIGSPGTSGSDTQY
V: TRBV4-3; J: TRBJ2-1; CDR3: ASSPLLAGERNEQF
V: TRBV18; J: TRBJ2-2; CDR3: ASAPMGRATGELF
V: TRBV6-5; J: TRBJ2-2; CDR3: ASSYSSRQGELF
V: TRBV28; J: TRBJ1-2; CDR3: ASSPPATARGGYT
V: TRBV5-1; J: TRBJ2-3; CDR3: ASSWDRVTDTQY
V: TRBV5-1; J: TRBJ2-7; CDR3: ASSLTPTSAYEQY